Here is one T cell receptor beta chain with its context. The antigen remains undetermined. Produced via immunoSEQ multiplex PCR; TCRdb's table is partial and in-frame only. Of around 20,000 clones listed, 65% to 90% were seen once; the top ten hold 25% to 30%. Germline values: CDR1 SGDLS, CDR2 YYNGEE. The length of the CDR3 is 14 residues. The germline V and J ends were trimmed by 4 bases and 6 bases, with 17 bases remaining between them. The sample originates from a study of OX40 agonist ivuxolimab in advanced cancers. On the study more broadly: Ivuxolimab is an agonistic anti-OX40 (CD134) antibody, and patients were treated with it. Past anti-PD-1, anti-PD-L1 or anti-CTLA-4 therapy was accepted, and around 40% had received some. The study, taken as a whole, reports: Averaging showed that CD8+ T cells had more expanded clones than CD4+ did. Normalized T-cell clonal expansion was also low in some nonresponders.

The starting material was CD4+ or CD8+ T cells sorted from blood, obtained in a trial of the OX40 agonist ivuxolimab. The TCR sequence derives from an adult with an advanced solid tumor such as melanoma, head and neck, liver or kidney cancer. V gene TRBV9 combines with J gene TRBJ2-7; D is perhaps TRBD1 (7 bases). The CDR3 DNA reads TGTGCCAGCAGCCCCGCGTACAGGGGAGGCGAGCAGTACTTC. Its translation: CASSPAYRGGEQYF.